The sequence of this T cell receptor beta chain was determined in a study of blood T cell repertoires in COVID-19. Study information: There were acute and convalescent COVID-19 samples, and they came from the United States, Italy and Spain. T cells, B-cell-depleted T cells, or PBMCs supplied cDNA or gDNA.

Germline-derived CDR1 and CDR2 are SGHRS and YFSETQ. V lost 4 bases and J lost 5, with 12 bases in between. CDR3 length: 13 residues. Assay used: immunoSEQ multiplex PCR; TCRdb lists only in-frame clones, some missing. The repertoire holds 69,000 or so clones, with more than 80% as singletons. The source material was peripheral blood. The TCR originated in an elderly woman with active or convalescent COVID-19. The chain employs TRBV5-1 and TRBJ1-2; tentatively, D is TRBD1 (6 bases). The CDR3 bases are TGCGCCAGCAGCGGGGAAGGGGGTTATGGCTACACCTTC. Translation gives CASSGEGGYGYTF.